A selection of T cell receptor beta chains follows, all from one sample in a study of PD-1 blockade in classical Hodgkin lymphoma. Profiled with immunoSEQ multiplex PCR; TCRdb holds only in-frame clones, not every one. The sample holds over 60,000 clones, 70% to 80% seen once. Material: peripheral blood mononuclear cells (PBMCs), obtained before the second cycle of nivolumab. The receptors come from a human donor with classical Hodgkin lymphoma. Each CDR3 is given with its conserved first and last residue. Each record gives: J gene, clone size, D gene, V gene, CDR3 protein, CDR3 DNA. A D gene is named only where the DNA matches it firmly. Clone size is not always given. Where it is, it says once, few, many or a class for expanded clones.

TRBJ1-4	few	NA	TRBV30	CAWRGHSLSEKLFF	TGTGCCTGGAGGGGTCACTCGTTGTCTGAAAAACTGTTTTTT
TRBJ2-5	once	NA	TRBV12-5	CASGLRGNQETQYF	TGTGCTAGTGGTTTACGCGGGAACCAAGAGACCCAGTACTTC
TRBJ2-7	few	TRBD1	TRBV5-1	CASSPGQGSTGYF	TGCGCCAGCAGCCCCGGACAGGGTTCCACAGGGTACTTC
TRBJ2-6	NA	NA	TRBV9	CASSLEGFSGANVLTF	TGTGCCAGCAGCTTAGAGGGGTTCTCTGGGGCCAACGTCCTGACTTTC
TRBJ1-5	NA	TRBD1	TRBV6-1	CASSEGGTGAQPQHF	TGTGCCAGCAGTGAAGGAGGTACAGGGGCTCAGCCCCAGCATTTT
TRBJ2-6	few	TRBD1	TRBV7-2	CASSLGSGTGGVLTF	TGTGCCAGCAGCTTAGGTTCTGGGACAGGGGGCGTCCTGACTTTC
TRBJ1-2	once	NA	TRBV6-5	CASRSPIGGSYGYTF	TGTGCCAGCAGATCACCTATAGGGGGGTCCTATGGCTACACCTTC
TRBJ1-1	few	NA	TRBV7-9	CASSLAEGSEAFF	TGTGCCAGCAGCTTAGCTGAGGGGTCTGAAGCTTTCTTT
TRBJ2-7	NA	NA	TRBV19	CASSMGLGKYEQYF	TGTGCCAGTAGTATGGGCCTAGGGAAATACGAGCAGTACTTC
TRBJ1-2	few	NA	TRBV28	CASLMTGPPYGYTF	TGTGCCAGCCTAATGACAGGACCGCCCTATGGCTACACCTTC
TRBJ2-7	NA	NA	TRBV5-1	CASSQDPGREQYF	TGCGCCAGCAGCCAAGACCCAGGGCGCGAGCAGTACTTC
TRBJ2-3	NA	TRBD1	TRBV4-1	CASSSLGTASTDTQYF	TGCGCCAGCAGCTCCCTTGGGACAGCTAGCACAGATACGCAGTATTTT
TRBJ2-7	NA	NA	TRBV11-3	CASSSGDGEQYF	TGTGCCAGCAGCTCGGGGGATGGCGAGCAGTACTTC
TRBJ2-5	once	TRBD1	TRBV5-5	CASSSGDRGTETQYF	TGTGCCAGCAGCTCCGGGGACAGGGGGACAGAGACCCAGTACTTC
TRBJ2-3	NA	TRBD1	TRBV9	CASSANRGSSTDTQYF	TGTGCCAGCAGCGCAAACAGGGGCAGTAGCACAGATACGCAGTATTTT
TRBJ2-7	NA	TRBD2	TRBV10-1	CASSDRGLAAEQYF	TGCGCCAGCAGTGACCGAGGACTAGCCGCCGAGCAGTACTTC
TRBJ1-5	NA	NA	TRBV28	CASSRDILRGQPQHF	TGTGCCAGCAGTAGGGACATCTTGCGAGGTCAGCCCCAGCATTTT
TRBJ1-6	NA	NA	TRBV29-1	CSARSGPGSPLHF	TGCAGCGCAAGGAGTGGCCCGGGGTCACCCCTCCACTTT
TRBJ1-1	many	NA	TRBV7-9	CASSSGYGGEAFF	TGTGCCAGCAGCTCGGGCTATGGCGGTGAAGCTTTCTTT
TRBJ1-1	once	NA	TRBV5-1	CASLLTGPVTTEAFF	TGCGCCAGTTTGTTGACCGGCCCCGTCACTACTGAAGCTTTCTTT
TRBJ1-2	NA	NA	TRBV9	CASSVEWTPQSGYTF	TGTGCCAGCAGCGTAGAGTGGACGCCCCAGTCTGGCTACACCTTC
TRBJ1-5	NA	TRBD1	TRBV5-1	CASSLTGTDYQPQHF	TGCGCCAGCAGCTTGACCGGGACAGATTATCAGCCCCAGCATTTT
TRBJ1-1	NA	NA	TRBV9	CASSVEGGPNTEAFF	TGTGCCAGCAGCGTAGAGGGGGGACCGAACACTGAAGCTTTCTTT
TRBJ1-1	NA	TRBD1	TRBV4-2	CASSRQGETEAFF	TGTGCCAGCAGCCGGCAGGGGGAGACTGAAGCTTTCTTT
TRBJ1-1	NA	TRBD1	TRBV6-5	CASSYLPGGRSEAFF	TGTGCCAGCAGTTACTTGCCAGGGGGCAGGTCTGAAGCTTTCTTT